This paragraph reports one T cell receptor beta chain. The sample belongs to a study of blood T cell repertoires in COVID-19. Study-level information: Some COVID-19 samples were acute and others convalescent; all came from the United States, Italy and Spain.

The length of the CDR3 is 16 residues. Germline lookup yields CDR1 SGHAT and CDR2 FQNNGV. V was pared by 4 bases and J by 0 bases, with 5 bases of the junction left unmatched. The assay was immunoSEQ multiplex PCR, and TCRdb's table has in-frame clones only and misses some. The repertoire holds under 250,000 clones, with approximately 85% as singletons. This receptor was taken from a woman between 50 and 59 years old with acute COVID-19. The specimen was PBMCs or T cells enriched from blood (not recorded which). This rearrangement joins TRBV11-2 to TRBJ2-3, with 9 nucleotides matching TRBD2. DNA for the CDR3: TGTGCCAGCAGCTCCGGGACTAGCCTCAGCACAGATACGCAGTATTTT. Amino acids: CASSSGTSLSTDTQYF.